The clone carrying this TCR beta chain was observed a few times. Its matching antigen is unknown. The data stem from a study of shared clonotypes between healthy human individuals. Per the study methods: Filtering differed for immunoSEQ, which gave only junction sequences without quality scores. Data came from immunoSEQ multiplex PCR; TCRdb stores just in-frame clones and leaves some out. That table furnishes V, J and clone size, whereas the DNA furnished D and trimming. The repertoire holds roughly 1 million clones, with roughly 80% as singletons. Trimming cost V 0 bases and J 4 bases, with 12 bases left between them. The CDR3 covers 15 residues. The germline CDR1 and CDR2 sequences are MNHEY and SVGAGI. Study observations and caveats: It was the few donors that limited the genetic and exposure-history diversity represented. Clonotypes not shared had lower generation probabilities than those common to all four donors. As a rule, naive subsets had a larger estimated richness than memory subsets.

The material sequenced was memory CD4+ T cells sorted from blood. Subset in this sample: CD45RA-negative fraction. This TCR was recovered from a man aged 18 to 30 in good health. This rearrangement joins TRBV6-5 to TRBJ1-1; no clear D gene. The CDR3: CASSYSSRPGTEAFF. The CDR3 DNA is TGTGCCAGCAGTTACTCGTCCAGACCGGGCACTGAAGCTTTCTTT.